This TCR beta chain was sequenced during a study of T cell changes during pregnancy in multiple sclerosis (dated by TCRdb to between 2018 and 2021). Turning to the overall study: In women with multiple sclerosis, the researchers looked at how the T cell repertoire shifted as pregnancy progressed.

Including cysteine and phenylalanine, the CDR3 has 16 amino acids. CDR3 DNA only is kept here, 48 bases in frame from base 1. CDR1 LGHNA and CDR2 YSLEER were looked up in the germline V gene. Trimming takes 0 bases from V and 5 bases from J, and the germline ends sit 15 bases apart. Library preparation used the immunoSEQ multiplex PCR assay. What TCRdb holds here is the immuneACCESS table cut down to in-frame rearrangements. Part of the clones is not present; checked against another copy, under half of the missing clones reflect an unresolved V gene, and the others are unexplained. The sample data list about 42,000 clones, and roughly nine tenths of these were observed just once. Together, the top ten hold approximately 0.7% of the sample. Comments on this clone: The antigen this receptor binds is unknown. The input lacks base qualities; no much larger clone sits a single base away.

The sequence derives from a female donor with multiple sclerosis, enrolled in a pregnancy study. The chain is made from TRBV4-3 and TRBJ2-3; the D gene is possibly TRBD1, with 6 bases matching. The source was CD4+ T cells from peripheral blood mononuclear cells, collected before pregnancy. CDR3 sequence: CASSQDRGLIGDTQYF. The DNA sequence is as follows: TGCGCCAGCAGCCAAGACAGGGGATTAATAGGAGATACGCAGTATTTT.